The clone carrying this T cell receptor beta chain was observed a few times. Antigen specificity is unknown. This sample was taken from a study of response to subunit inactivated influenza vaccine. General observations from the study: After each seasonal influenza vaccination, few new T cells are recruited, the authors suggested.

Germline lookup yields CDR1 SEHNR and CDR2 FQNEAQ (reference sequence). The CDR3 covers 13 residues. Trimming shortened V by 4 bases and J by 3 bases, and 10 bases separated the two germline ends. TCRdb processed the RT-PCR reads anew with MiXCR; each CDR3 protein has one entry. The table lists 600,000 to 850,000 distinct CDR3 sequences, about 15% of them singletons. The chain couples TRBV7-9 to TRBJ2-7; D unresolved. The sequence was collected from a man between 45 and 60 years old who received an inactivated influenza vaccine. The sequenced sample was PBMCs from blood, obtained less than 15 days before vaccination. CDR3 bases: TGTGCCAGCAGCTCCGGAAACCTCTACGAGCAGTACTTC. Residues: CASSSGNLYEQYF. Full variable domain (remainder filled in from reference TRBV7-9 and TRBJ2-7): DTGVSQNPRHKITKRGQNVTFRCDPISEHNRLYWYRQTLGQGPEFLTYFQNEAQLEKSRLLSDRFSAERPKGSFSTLEIQRTEQGDSAMYLCASSSGNLYEQYFGPGTRLTVT.